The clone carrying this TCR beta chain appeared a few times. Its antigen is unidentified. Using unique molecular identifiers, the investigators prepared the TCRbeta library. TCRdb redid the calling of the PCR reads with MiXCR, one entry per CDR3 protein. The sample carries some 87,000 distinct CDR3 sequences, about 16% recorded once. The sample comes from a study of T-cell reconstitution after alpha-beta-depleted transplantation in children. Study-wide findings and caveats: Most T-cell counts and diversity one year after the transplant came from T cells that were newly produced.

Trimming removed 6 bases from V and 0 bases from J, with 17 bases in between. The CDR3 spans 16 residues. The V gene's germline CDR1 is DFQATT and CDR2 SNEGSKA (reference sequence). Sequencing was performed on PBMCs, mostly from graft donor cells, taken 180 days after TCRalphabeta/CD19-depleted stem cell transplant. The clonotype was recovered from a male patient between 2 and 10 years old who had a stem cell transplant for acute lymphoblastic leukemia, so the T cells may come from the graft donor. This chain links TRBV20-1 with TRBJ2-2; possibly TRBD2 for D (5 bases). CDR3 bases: TGCAGTGCCCTTGGGGAGATTAGCCCGAACACCGGGGAGCTGTTTTTT. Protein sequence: CSALGEISPNTGELFF.